The rows below give T cell receptor beta chains drawn from one sample of a study of shared clonotypes between healthy human individuals. TCRdb's table, derived via immunoSEQ multiplex PCR, lists solely in-frame clones and lacks some. The sample includes roughly 850,000 clones, roughly 96% seen only once; the top ten take over 0.2%. Sequencing was carried out using naive CD8+ T cells sorted from blood. The source is a young man in good health. CDR3s include the opening cysteine and the closing phenylalanine or tryptophan. A D gene is named only where the DNA matches it firmly. The size entry is marked missing in some rows and otherwise reads once, few, many or a size class.

J gene	clone size	V gene	D gene	CDR3 DNA	CDR3 protein
TRBJ2-1	once	TRBV11-3	TRBD2	TGTGCCAGCAGCTTAGCCACTAGCGGTTACAATGAGCAGTTCTTC	CASSLATSGYNEQFF
TRBJ2-3	-	TRBV19	-	TGTGCCAGTAGTATTATGGGGCGCACAGATACGCAGTATTTT	CASSIMGRTDTQYF
TRBJ2-6	-	TRBV13	TRBD1	TGTGCCAGCAGCCGGACAGGGGTGGGGGCCAACGTCCTGACTTTC	CASSRTGVGANVLTF
TRBJ1-5	-	TRBV28	-	TGTGCCAGAAGGGGGGGAGACAATCAGCCCCAGCATTTT	CARRGGDNQPQHF
TRBJ2-7	-	TRBV5-1	-	TGCGCCAGCAGCTTGGCTACCGGGACAATGTCTTACGAGCAGTACTTC	CASSLATGTMSYEQYF
TRBJ2-5	-	TRBV5-4	TRBD2	TGTGCCAGCAGCTTGGAGGGGAAGTGGCTAGCGGGACAAGAGACCCAGTACTTC	CASSLEGKWLAGQETQYF
TRBJ1-2	-	TRBV7-9	TRBD1	TGTGCCAGCAGCCAGACAGGGTACTATGGCTACACCTTC	CASSQTGYYGYTF
TRBJ2-2	-	TRBV7-3	TRBD2	TGTGCCAGCAGCCCAAGGACTAGCGGGGAGCTGTTTTTT	CASSPRTSGELFF
TRBJ1-1	once	TRBV15	TRBD1	TGTGCCACCAGCAGCCAGGGACAGCCGAACACTGAAGCTTTCTTT	CATSSQGQPNTEAFF
TRBJ2-3	-	TRBV29-1	TRBD2	TGCAGCGTTAACCTAGCGGGAGGCTCCACAGATACGCAGTATTTT	CSVNLAGGSTDTQYF
TRBJ2-1	-	TRBV28	-	TGTGCCAGCGATATCGCCGCGGCCACAGGCGATGAGCAGTTCTTC	CASDIAAATGDEQFF
TRBJ2-5	-	TRBV14	-	TGTGCCAGCAGCCAAGTGGCCTACGCCAACCCAGAGACCCAGTACTTC	CASSQVAYANPETQYF
TRBJ2-1	-	TRBV14	-	TGTGCCAGCAGCCAAGATTTTAGACAGCTCTACAATGAGCAGTTCTTC	CASSQDFRQLYNEQFF
TRBJ2-3	-	TRBV28	TRBD2	TGTGCCAGCGGAGCCGTCTACCAGCGGGGCTCCACAGATACGCAGTATTTT	CASGAVYQRGSTDTQYF
TRBJ2-5	-	TRBV7-9	TRBD2	TGTGCCAGCAGCCTACCACCCAATAGCGGGAGGGTCTCGGAGACCCAGTACTTC	CASSLPPNSGRVSETQYF
TRBJ2-5	-	TRBV18	-	TGTGCCAGCTCACCGGGCAGCACGGACTTGGAGACCCAGTACTTC	CASSPGSTDLETQYF
TRBJ1-1	-	TRBV2	-	TGTGCCAGCAGTGAAGCGAGTTCCCCGGGGACTGAAGCTTTCTTT	CASSEASSPGTEAFF
TRBJ2-3	-	TRBV27	-	TGTGCCAGCAGCCCTTCAGAAGGAGATACGCAGTATTTT	CASSPSEGDTQYF
TRBJ2-1	-	TRBV29-1	TRBD1	TGCAGCGTTCACAGGGGAGAGCTGAGGAATGAGCAGTTCTTC	CSVHRGELRNEQFF
TRBJ2-3	-	TRBV5-1	-	TGCGCCAGCAGCTCAGCAGTGATCTCTAGCACAGATACGCAGTATTTT	CASSSAVISSTDTQYF
TRBJ2-5	-	TRBV7-4	TRBD1	TGTGCCAGCAGCTCTCCGGGACAGAGTGAAGAGACCCAGTACTTC	CASSSPGQSEETQYF
TRBJ2-2	-	TRBV27	TRBD2	TGTGCCAGCAGTCAACTAGCGGGCCCCGCGAACACCGGGGAGCTGTTTTTT	CASSQLAGPANTGELFF
TRBJ2-7	-	TRBV7-2	-	TGTGCCAGCAGCGGAATGGGTGGGCAGTACTTC	CASSGMGGQYF
TRBJ2-1	-	TRBV28	-	TGTGCCAGCAGTTTAAGGGTGTACAATGAGCAGTTCTTC	CASSLRVYNEQFF
TRBJ2-1	-	TRBV18	TRBD2	TGTGCCAGCTCACGAGCGGGAGATGACAATGAGCAGTTCTTC	CASSRAGDDNEQFF
TRBJ1-2	-	TRBV28	-	TGTGCCAGCACCCTCAAGGACGGGCGCTATGGCTACACCTTC	CASTLKDGRYGYTF
TRBJ2-1	-	TRBV9	-	TGTGCCAGCAGCGTAGACCGGGGCACCTACAATGAGCAGTTCTTC	CASSVDRGTYNEQFF
TRBJ2-1	-	TRBV6-1	TRBD2	TGTGCCAGCAGGCCAGCGGGAGTCTACAATGAGCAGTTCTTC	CASRPAGVYNEQFF
TRBJ2-2	-	TRBV7-9	-	TGTGCCAGCAGCTTATTTGCCTTGACCGGGGAGCTGTTTTTT	CASSLFALTGELFF
TRBJ2-7	-	TRBV11-1	TRBD1	TGTGCCAGCAGCTTAGGGACAGGGGGCCACGAGCAGTACTTC	CASSLGTGGHEQYF
TRBJ1-5	-	TRBV5-5	-	TGTGCCAGCGTAGAAGTATGGAGCGATCAGCCCCAGCATTTT	CASVEVWSDQPQHF
TRBJ1-2	once	TRBV29-1	-	TGCAGCGTTGATGGGCTTTATGGCTACACCTTC	CSVDGLYGYTF
TRBJ1-5	-	TRBV6-5	-	TGTGCCAGCAGTTACTCGCCAGGCCCCAATCAGCCCCAGCATTTT	CASSYSPGPNQPQHF
TRBJ2-2	-	TRBV15	TRBD2	TGTGCCACCAGCAGAGATAGGTCGAGCGGGAGGGCCATAGGCGGGGAGCTGTTTTTT	CATSRDRSSGRAIGGELFF
TRBJ1-2	-	TRBV5-1	-	TGCGCCAGCAGCTTGTCAGGCAGGGAAACTATTAACTATGGCTACACCTTC	CASSLSGRETINYGYTF
TRBJ2-7	-	TRBV4-1	-	TGCGCCAGCAGCGGATTTCGGCTAGCTTCCTACGAGCAGTACTTC	CASSGFRLASYEQYF
TRBJ1-3	-	TRBV4-3	TRBD1	TGCGCCAGCAGCCAAGACCGACAGGGGAGAAACACCATATATTTT	CASSQDRQGRNTIYF
TRBJ1-5	-	TRBV7-9	-	TGTGCCAGCAGCTCTCAAGGGGATCAGCCCCAGCATTTT	CASSSQGDQPQHF
TRBJ2-2	-	TRBV19	-	TGTGCCAGTAGTCTGGAGTACGGGGGGCTATCTCGCACCGGGGAGCTGTTTTTT	CASSLEYGGLSRTGELFF
TRBJ2-3	-	TRBV9	-	TGTGCCAGCAGCGGCGATACGCAGTATTTT	CASSGDTQYF